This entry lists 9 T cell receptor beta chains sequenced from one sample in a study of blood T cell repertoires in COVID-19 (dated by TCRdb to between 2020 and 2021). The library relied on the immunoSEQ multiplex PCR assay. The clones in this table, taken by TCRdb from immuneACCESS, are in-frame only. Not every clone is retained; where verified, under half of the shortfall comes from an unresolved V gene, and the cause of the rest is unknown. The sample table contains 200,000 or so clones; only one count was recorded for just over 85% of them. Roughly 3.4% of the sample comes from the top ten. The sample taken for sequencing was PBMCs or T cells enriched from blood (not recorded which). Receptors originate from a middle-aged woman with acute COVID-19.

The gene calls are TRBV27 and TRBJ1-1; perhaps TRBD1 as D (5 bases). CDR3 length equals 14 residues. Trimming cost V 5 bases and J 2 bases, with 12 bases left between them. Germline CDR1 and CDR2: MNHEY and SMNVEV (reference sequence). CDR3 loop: CASSILQGNTEAFF. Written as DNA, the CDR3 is TGTGCCAGCAGTATCCTCCAGGGAAACACTGAAGCTTTCTTT.

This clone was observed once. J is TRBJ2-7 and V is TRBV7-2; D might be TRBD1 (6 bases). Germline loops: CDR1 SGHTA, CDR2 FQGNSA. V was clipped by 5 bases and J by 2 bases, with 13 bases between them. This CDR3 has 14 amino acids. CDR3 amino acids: CASSPPGVPYEQYF. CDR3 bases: TGTGCCAGCAGCCCGCCAGGGGTCCCCTACGAGCAGTACTTC.

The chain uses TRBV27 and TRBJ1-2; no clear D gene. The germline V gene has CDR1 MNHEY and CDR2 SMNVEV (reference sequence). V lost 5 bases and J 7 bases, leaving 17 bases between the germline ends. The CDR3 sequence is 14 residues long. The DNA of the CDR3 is TGTGCCAGCAGTCACGGGAGCCTATGGGGTGGCTACACCTTC. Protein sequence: CASSHGSLWGGYTF.

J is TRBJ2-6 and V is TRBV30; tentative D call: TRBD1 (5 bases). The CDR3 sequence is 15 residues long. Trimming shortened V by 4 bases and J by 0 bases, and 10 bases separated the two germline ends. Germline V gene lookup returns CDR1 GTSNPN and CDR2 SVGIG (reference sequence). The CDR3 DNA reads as TGTGCCTGGAATTTTCAGGGCTCTGGGGCCAACGTCCTGACTTTC. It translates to CAWNFQGSGANVLTF.

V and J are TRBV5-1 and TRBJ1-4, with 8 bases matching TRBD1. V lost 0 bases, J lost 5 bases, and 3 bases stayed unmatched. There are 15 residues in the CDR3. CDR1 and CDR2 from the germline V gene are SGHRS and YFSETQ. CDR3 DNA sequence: TGCGCCAGCAGCTTGGGGACAGGGAACAATGAAAAACTGTTTTTT. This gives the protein CASSLGTGNNEKLFF.

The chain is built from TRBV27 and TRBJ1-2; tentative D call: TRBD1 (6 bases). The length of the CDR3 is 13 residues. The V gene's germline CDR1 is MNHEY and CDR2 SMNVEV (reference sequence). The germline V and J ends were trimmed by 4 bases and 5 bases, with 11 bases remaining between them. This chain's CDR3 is CASSSTGDYGYTF. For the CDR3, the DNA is TGTGCCAGCAGTTCGACAGGTGATTATGGCTACACCTTC.

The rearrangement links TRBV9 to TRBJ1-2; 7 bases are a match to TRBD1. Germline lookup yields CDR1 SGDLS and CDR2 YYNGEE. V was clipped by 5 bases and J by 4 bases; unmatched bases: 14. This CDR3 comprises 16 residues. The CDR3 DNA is TGTGCCAGCAGTCCGAGGAGCACAGGGGCCCCCTATGGCTACACCTTC. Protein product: CASSPRSTGAPYGYTF.

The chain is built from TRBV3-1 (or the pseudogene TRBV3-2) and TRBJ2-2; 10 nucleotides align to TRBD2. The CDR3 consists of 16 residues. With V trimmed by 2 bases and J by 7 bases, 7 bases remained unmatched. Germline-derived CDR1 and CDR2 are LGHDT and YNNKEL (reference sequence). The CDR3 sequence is CASSQSGTSVVGELFF. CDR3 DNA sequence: TGTGCCAGCAGCCAATCCGGGACTAGCGTTGTCGGGGAGCTGTTTTTT.

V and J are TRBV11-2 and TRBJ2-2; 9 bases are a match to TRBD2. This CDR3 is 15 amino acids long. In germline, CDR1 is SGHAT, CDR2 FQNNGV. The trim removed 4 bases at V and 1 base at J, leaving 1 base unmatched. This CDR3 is CASSSRGGNTGELFF. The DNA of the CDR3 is TGTGCCAGCAGCTCGCGGGGGGGGAACACCGGGGAGCTGTTTTTT. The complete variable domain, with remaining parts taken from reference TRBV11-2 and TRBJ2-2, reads EAGVAQSPRYKIIEKRQSVAFWCNPISGHATLYWYQQILGQGPKLLIQFQNNGVVDDSQLPKDRFSAERLKGVDSTLKIQPAKLEDSAVYLCASSSRGGNTGELFFGEGSRLTVL.